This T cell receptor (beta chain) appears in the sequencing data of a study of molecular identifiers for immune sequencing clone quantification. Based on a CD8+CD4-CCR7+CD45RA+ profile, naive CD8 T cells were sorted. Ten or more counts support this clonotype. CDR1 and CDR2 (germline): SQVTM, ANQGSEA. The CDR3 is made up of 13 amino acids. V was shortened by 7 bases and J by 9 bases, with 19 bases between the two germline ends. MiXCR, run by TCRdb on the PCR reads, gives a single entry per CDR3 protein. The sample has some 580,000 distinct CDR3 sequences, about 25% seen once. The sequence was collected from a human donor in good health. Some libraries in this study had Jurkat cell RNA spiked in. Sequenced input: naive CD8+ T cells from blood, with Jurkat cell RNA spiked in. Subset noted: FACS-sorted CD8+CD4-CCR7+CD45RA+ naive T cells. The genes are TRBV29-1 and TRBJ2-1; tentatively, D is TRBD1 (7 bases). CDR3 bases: TGCAGCGCCTCAGGGGGGCGAGTGGGTGAGCAGTTCTTC. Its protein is CSASGGRVGEQFF.